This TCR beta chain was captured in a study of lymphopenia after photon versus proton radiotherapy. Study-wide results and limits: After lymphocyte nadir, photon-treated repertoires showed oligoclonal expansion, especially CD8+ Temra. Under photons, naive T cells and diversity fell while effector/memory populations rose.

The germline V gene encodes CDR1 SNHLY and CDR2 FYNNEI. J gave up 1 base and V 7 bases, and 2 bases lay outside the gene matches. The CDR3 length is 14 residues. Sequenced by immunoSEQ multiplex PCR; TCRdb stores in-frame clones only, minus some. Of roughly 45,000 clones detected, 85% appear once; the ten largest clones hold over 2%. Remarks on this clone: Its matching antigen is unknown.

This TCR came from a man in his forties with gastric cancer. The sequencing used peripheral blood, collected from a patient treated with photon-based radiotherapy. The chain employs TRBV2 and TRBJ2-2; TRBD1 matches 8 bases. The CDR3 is CASTGTGNTGELFF. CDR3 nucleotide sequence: TGTGCCAGCACCGGGACAGGGAACACCGGGGAGCTGTTTTTT.